One TCR beta chain is described in this entry. Its antigen is unknown. The record originates from a study of cytomegalovirus exposure and HLA in healthy donors. On the study more broadly: An earlier analysis found fewer than 140 million unique TCR beta sequences from about 179 million T cells.

The PCR employed 60 Vbeta primers together with 13 Jbeta primers. The table came from immunoSEQ multiplex PCR; TCRdb's copy has only in-frame clones and leaves some out. The data hold about 140,000 clones, with roughly 80% observed a single time. Findings and caveats of the study: Prior analysis indicated that the majority of TCR beta V segments exhibited productivity approximately 87% or approximately 30% of the time. The study recorded more than 150 TCR beta chains that were cytomegalovirus-associated. Across HLA loci, a later analysis found differing TCR association rates, with DRB1 most and HLA-C fewest.

CDR1 is MNHEY and CDR2 is SVGAGI in the germline V gene. The CDR3 has 15 residues. The V and J ends lost 6 bases and 2 bases, in that order; junction bases with no gene match: 10. The chain links TRBV6-5 to TRBJ2-7, with 7 bases that match TRBD2. The TCR was taken from a man aged 40-50 years in good health and CMV-seropositive. The sequenced sample consisted of PBMCs. The chain's CDR3 is CASSQVAGLTYEQYF. The CDR3 DNA is TGTGCCAGCAGCCAAGTAGCGGGTCTTACCTACGAGCAGTACTTC.